A selection of T cell receptor beta chains follows, all from one sample in a study of T cells in Graves' hyperthyroidism and ophthalmopathy. TCRdb called the multiplex PCR reads again in MiXCR, with one record for every CDR3 protein. The repertoire holds hundreds of thousands of distinct CDR3 sequences, with about two fifths as singletons. Material: blood. The receptor set was obtained from a young man with Graves' hyperthyroidism. Both conserved end residues are part of each CDR3. D genes are given only for firm matches. Rows give clone size only sometimes, using once, few, many, or a class for an expanded clone.

TRBV7-8	TRBJ2-2	few	.	CASRPVGQDTGELFF	TGCGCCAGCAGACCAGTAGGACAAGACACCGGGGAGCTGTTTTTT
TRBV12-3/TRBV12-4	TRBJ1-6	few	.	CASRLWDRDNSPLHF	TGTGCCAGCAGATTATGGGACCGCGATAATTCACCCCTCCACTTT
TRBV7-2	TRBJ2-7	.	TRBD2	CASSLPSGTSGNSYEQYF	TGTGCCAGCAGCTTACCCTCTGGGACTAGCGGGAACTCCTACGAGCAGTACTTC
TRBV14	TRBJ1-6	many	.	CASSLGLGDPLHF	TGTGCCAGCAGCTTGGGCCTCGGGGATCCCCTCCACTTT
TRBV7-2	TRBJ1-2	.	.	CASSPPGVGYTF	TGTGCCAGCAGCCCCCCCGGGGTTGGCTACACCTTC
TRBV12-5	TRBJ1-6	.	.	CASGPGGALHF	TGTGCTAGTGGTCCCGGTGGGGCCCTCCACTTT
TRBV10-2	TRBJ1-5	many	.	CASRGRGMNQPQHF	TGCGCCAGCAGGGGCAGGGGAATGAACCAGCCCCAGCATTTT
TRBV15	TRBJ1-6	.	.	CATSSLRDESPLHF	TGTGCCACCAGCAGTCTAAGGGATGAGTCACCCCTCCACTTT
TRBV10-3	TRBJ2-5	.	TRBD2	CASSYSWGGKETQYF	TGTGCCAGCAGTTACTCATGGGGGGGTAAAGAGACCCAGTACTTC
TRBV24-1	TRBJ2-6	.	.	CATSGDTGANVLTF	TGTGCCACCAGTGGGGACACCGGGGCCAACGTCCTGACTTTC
TRBV5-1	TRBJ1-3	.	.	CASGLRDSGNTIYF	TGCGCCAGCGGTCTCAGGGACTCTGGAAACACCATATATTTT
TRBV2	TRBJ1-1	few	.	CASSEDGQTLQMNTEAFF	TGTGCCAGCAGTGAAGACGGACAGACCCTTCAAATGAACACTGAAGCTTTCTTT
TRBV4-1	TRBJ2-7	.	TRBD1	CASSQEDRGFEQYF	TGCGCCAGCAGCCAAGAGGACAGGGGTTTCGAGCAGTACTTC
TRBV5-1	TRBJ2-7	many	.	CASSLGRVGNNEQYF	TGCGCCAGCAGCCTGGGACGGGTCGGGAACAACGAGCAGTACTTC
TRBV29-1	TRBJ2-7	many	.	CSVGPDGSHEQYF	TGCAGCGTTGGGCCGGACGGGAGCCACGAGCAGTACTTC
TRBV19	TRBJ1-2	many	TRBD1	CASMDRDGYTF	TGTGCCAGTATGGACAGGGATGGCTACACCTTC
TRBV12-3/TRBV12-4	TRBJ1-2	few	.	CASSFAAGYTF	TGTGCCAGCAGTTTCGCAGCCGGCTACACCTTC
TRBV11-3	TRBJ2-6	many	TRBD1	CASSPRGRGANVLTF	TGTGCCAGCAGCCCCAGGGGGCGCGGGGCCAACGTCCTGACTTTC
TRBV12-3/TRBV12-4	TRBJ2-2	.	TRBD2	CASSSPGLAAGELFF	TGTGCCAGCAGTTCCCCGGGACTAGCCGCCGGGGAGCTGTTTTTT
TRBV19	TRBJ1-1	many	.	CASSVYTGRGTEAFF	TGTGCCAGTAGTGTCTACACAGGCAGGGGCACTGAAGCTTTCTTT
TRBV29-1	TRBJ2-5	.	.	CSVGAPTTQYF	TGCAGCGTAGGGGCGCCGACGACCCAGTACTTC
TRBV24-1	TRBJ2-7	many	.	CATSGPTRGGYEQYF	TGTGCCACCAGTGGCCCCACTAGGGGTGGCTACGAGCAGTACTTC
TRBV19	TRBJ1-1	few	.	CAWSVQGEAFF	TGTGCCTGGAGTGTACAGGGTGAAGCTTTCTTT
TRBV4-1	TRBJ2-5	.	.	CASSQDYPSQETQYF	TGCGCCAGCAGCCAAGATTACCCCTCCCAAGAGACCCAGTACTTC
TRBV18	TRBJ1-1	.	.	CASSPPKDTGNTEAFF	TGTGCCAGCTCACCACCAAAGGACACAGGGAACACTGAAGCTTTCTTT
TRBV19	TRBJ1-1	many	TRBD1	CASSSRRQGTTEAFF	TGTGCCAGTAGCAGCCGCCGACAGGGGACCACTGAAGCTTTCTTT
TRBV15	TRBJ2-7	many	TRBD2	CATRRSLAGGPSGEQYF	TGTGCCACCAGACGAAGCCTAGCGGGAGGCCCCTCAGGGGAGCAGTACTTC
TRBV12-3/TRBV12-4	TRBJ1-4	few	TRBD1	CASSLRTGPFEKLFF	TGTGCCAGCAGTTTAAGGACAGGACCCTTTGAAAAACTGTTTTTT
TRBV5-1	TRBJ2-7	few	TRBD2	CASSLAPGGGSYEQYF	TGCGCCAGCAGCTTGGCCCCGGGAGGAGGCTCCTACGAGCAGTACTTC
TRBV20-1	TRBJ1-5	.	TRBD1	CSAQGAVGGDSNQPQHF	TGCAGTGCCCAGGGGGCCGTCGGGGGAGATAGCAATCAGCCCCAGCATTTT
TRBV5-4	TRBJ1-1	.	.	CASSRSWGVNTEAFF	TGTGCCAGCAGTCGCTCCTGGGGGGTGAACACTGAAGCTTTCTTT
TRBV19	TRBJ2-2	many	TRBD1	CASSLVPGQGIGELFF	TGTGCCAGTAGTCTCGTCCCGGGACAGGGAATCGGGGAGCTGTTTTTT
TRBV15	TRBJ2-7	.	TRBD1	CATSRGDRGSYEQYF	TGTGCCACCAGCAGAGGGGACAGGGGGTCCTACGAGCAGTACTTC
TRBV7-8	TRBJ2-7	.	TRBD1	CASSYLTGGEQYF	TGTGCCAGCAGTTACCTGACAGGGGGCGAGCAGTACTTC
TRBV29-1	TRBJ2-7	.	TRBD2	CCVGAGSDRYEQYF	TGCTGCGTTGGAGCGGGAAGTGACCGCTACGAGCAGTACTTC
TRBV7-2	TRBJ1-5	many	.	CASSLASDSNQPQHF	TGTGCCAGCAGCTTAGCGTCGGACAGTAATCAGCCCCAGCATTTT
TRBV28	TRBJ1-2	few	TRBD1	CASSLGTGVHGYTF	TGTGCCAGCAGTTTAGGGACAGGGGTCCATGGCTACACCTTC
TRBV7-9	TRBJ1-4	few	.	CASSWEEKLFF	TGTGCCAGCAGCTGGGAGGAAAAACTGTTTTTT
TRBV7-2	TRBJ2-7	many	TRBD2	CASSLIVAGWTYEQYF	TGTGCCAGCAGCTTAATAGTAGCGGGATGGACCTACGAGCAGTACTTC
TRBV7-9	TRBJ1-6	many	.	CASRDGQYNSPLHF	TGTGCCAGCAGGGACGGACAGTATAATTCACCCCTCCACTTT
TRBV20-1	TRBJ1-6	many	.	CSARMSGENSPLHF	TGCAGTGCTAGAATGTCGGGGGAGAATTCACCCCTCCACTTT
TRBV7-8	TRBJ1-5	.	.	CASSLARGTVNQPQHF	TGTGCCAGCAGCTTAGCTAGGGGCACAGTCAATCAGCCCCAGCATTTT
TRBV19	TRBJ1-4	.	TRBD1	CASSFRGTDNEKLFF	TGTGCCAGTAGCTTCAGGGGGACGGATAATGAAAAACTGTTTTTT
TRBV6-5	TRBJ2-7	.	TRBD1	CASSSGQGSEQYF	TGTGCCAGCAGTTCGGGACAGGGTAGCGAGCAGTACTTC
TRBV5-1	TRBJ2-7	.	.	CASSFRGGGTYEQYF	TGCGCCAGCAGCTTTAGGGGGGGGGGTACCTACGAGCAGTACTTC
TRBV9	TRBJ2-6	few	.	CASSGRPDRRANVLTF	TGTGCCAGCAGCGGGAGACCCGATAGAAGGGCCAACGTCCTGACTTTC
TRBV10-2	TRBJ2-7	.	.	CASEGLPRPYEQYF	TGCGCCAGTGAGGGACTCCCCAGACCCTACGAGCAGTACTTC
TRBV29-1	TRBJ2-5	many	.	CSGAVGQLETQYF	TGCAGCGGCGCCGTCGGTCAGTTAGAGACCCAGTACTTC
TRBV7-9	TRBJ2-7	many	.	CASSPEGIYEQYF	TGTGCCAGCAGCCCTGAGGGGATATACGAGCAGTACTTC
TRBV6-5	TRBJ2-5	many	.	CASSYSSGQETQYF	TGTGCCAGCAGTTACTCGAGCGGTCAAGAGACCCAGTACTTC
TRBV7-9	TRBJ2-2	.	.	CASGLKGSTGELFF	TGTGCCAGCGGCCTCAAAGGGAGCACCGGGGAGCTGTTTTTT
TRBV12-3/TRBV12-4	TRBJ1-3	.	.	CASSWSGADLPGNTIYF	TGTGCCAGCAGTTGGAGCGGGGCAGATCTTCCTGGAAACACCATATATTTT
TRBV7-9	TRBJ2-7	.	.	CASSLLGGTVYEQYF	TGTGCCAGCAGCTTGCTGGGCGGGACTGTCTACGAGCAGTACTTC
TRBV4-2	TRBJ1-2	.	.	CASSQDQGLGGYTF	TGTGCCAGCAGCCAAGATCAGGGTTTGGGTGGCTACACCTTC
TRBV7-8	TRBJ2-5	many	TRBD2	CASSRGLRETQYF	TGTGCCAGCAGCCGGGGACTACGGGAGACCCAGTACTTC
TRBV20-1	TRBJ2-3	few	.	CSAEPGGTDTQYF	TGCAGTGCTGAACCTGGGGGCACAGATACGCAGTATTTT